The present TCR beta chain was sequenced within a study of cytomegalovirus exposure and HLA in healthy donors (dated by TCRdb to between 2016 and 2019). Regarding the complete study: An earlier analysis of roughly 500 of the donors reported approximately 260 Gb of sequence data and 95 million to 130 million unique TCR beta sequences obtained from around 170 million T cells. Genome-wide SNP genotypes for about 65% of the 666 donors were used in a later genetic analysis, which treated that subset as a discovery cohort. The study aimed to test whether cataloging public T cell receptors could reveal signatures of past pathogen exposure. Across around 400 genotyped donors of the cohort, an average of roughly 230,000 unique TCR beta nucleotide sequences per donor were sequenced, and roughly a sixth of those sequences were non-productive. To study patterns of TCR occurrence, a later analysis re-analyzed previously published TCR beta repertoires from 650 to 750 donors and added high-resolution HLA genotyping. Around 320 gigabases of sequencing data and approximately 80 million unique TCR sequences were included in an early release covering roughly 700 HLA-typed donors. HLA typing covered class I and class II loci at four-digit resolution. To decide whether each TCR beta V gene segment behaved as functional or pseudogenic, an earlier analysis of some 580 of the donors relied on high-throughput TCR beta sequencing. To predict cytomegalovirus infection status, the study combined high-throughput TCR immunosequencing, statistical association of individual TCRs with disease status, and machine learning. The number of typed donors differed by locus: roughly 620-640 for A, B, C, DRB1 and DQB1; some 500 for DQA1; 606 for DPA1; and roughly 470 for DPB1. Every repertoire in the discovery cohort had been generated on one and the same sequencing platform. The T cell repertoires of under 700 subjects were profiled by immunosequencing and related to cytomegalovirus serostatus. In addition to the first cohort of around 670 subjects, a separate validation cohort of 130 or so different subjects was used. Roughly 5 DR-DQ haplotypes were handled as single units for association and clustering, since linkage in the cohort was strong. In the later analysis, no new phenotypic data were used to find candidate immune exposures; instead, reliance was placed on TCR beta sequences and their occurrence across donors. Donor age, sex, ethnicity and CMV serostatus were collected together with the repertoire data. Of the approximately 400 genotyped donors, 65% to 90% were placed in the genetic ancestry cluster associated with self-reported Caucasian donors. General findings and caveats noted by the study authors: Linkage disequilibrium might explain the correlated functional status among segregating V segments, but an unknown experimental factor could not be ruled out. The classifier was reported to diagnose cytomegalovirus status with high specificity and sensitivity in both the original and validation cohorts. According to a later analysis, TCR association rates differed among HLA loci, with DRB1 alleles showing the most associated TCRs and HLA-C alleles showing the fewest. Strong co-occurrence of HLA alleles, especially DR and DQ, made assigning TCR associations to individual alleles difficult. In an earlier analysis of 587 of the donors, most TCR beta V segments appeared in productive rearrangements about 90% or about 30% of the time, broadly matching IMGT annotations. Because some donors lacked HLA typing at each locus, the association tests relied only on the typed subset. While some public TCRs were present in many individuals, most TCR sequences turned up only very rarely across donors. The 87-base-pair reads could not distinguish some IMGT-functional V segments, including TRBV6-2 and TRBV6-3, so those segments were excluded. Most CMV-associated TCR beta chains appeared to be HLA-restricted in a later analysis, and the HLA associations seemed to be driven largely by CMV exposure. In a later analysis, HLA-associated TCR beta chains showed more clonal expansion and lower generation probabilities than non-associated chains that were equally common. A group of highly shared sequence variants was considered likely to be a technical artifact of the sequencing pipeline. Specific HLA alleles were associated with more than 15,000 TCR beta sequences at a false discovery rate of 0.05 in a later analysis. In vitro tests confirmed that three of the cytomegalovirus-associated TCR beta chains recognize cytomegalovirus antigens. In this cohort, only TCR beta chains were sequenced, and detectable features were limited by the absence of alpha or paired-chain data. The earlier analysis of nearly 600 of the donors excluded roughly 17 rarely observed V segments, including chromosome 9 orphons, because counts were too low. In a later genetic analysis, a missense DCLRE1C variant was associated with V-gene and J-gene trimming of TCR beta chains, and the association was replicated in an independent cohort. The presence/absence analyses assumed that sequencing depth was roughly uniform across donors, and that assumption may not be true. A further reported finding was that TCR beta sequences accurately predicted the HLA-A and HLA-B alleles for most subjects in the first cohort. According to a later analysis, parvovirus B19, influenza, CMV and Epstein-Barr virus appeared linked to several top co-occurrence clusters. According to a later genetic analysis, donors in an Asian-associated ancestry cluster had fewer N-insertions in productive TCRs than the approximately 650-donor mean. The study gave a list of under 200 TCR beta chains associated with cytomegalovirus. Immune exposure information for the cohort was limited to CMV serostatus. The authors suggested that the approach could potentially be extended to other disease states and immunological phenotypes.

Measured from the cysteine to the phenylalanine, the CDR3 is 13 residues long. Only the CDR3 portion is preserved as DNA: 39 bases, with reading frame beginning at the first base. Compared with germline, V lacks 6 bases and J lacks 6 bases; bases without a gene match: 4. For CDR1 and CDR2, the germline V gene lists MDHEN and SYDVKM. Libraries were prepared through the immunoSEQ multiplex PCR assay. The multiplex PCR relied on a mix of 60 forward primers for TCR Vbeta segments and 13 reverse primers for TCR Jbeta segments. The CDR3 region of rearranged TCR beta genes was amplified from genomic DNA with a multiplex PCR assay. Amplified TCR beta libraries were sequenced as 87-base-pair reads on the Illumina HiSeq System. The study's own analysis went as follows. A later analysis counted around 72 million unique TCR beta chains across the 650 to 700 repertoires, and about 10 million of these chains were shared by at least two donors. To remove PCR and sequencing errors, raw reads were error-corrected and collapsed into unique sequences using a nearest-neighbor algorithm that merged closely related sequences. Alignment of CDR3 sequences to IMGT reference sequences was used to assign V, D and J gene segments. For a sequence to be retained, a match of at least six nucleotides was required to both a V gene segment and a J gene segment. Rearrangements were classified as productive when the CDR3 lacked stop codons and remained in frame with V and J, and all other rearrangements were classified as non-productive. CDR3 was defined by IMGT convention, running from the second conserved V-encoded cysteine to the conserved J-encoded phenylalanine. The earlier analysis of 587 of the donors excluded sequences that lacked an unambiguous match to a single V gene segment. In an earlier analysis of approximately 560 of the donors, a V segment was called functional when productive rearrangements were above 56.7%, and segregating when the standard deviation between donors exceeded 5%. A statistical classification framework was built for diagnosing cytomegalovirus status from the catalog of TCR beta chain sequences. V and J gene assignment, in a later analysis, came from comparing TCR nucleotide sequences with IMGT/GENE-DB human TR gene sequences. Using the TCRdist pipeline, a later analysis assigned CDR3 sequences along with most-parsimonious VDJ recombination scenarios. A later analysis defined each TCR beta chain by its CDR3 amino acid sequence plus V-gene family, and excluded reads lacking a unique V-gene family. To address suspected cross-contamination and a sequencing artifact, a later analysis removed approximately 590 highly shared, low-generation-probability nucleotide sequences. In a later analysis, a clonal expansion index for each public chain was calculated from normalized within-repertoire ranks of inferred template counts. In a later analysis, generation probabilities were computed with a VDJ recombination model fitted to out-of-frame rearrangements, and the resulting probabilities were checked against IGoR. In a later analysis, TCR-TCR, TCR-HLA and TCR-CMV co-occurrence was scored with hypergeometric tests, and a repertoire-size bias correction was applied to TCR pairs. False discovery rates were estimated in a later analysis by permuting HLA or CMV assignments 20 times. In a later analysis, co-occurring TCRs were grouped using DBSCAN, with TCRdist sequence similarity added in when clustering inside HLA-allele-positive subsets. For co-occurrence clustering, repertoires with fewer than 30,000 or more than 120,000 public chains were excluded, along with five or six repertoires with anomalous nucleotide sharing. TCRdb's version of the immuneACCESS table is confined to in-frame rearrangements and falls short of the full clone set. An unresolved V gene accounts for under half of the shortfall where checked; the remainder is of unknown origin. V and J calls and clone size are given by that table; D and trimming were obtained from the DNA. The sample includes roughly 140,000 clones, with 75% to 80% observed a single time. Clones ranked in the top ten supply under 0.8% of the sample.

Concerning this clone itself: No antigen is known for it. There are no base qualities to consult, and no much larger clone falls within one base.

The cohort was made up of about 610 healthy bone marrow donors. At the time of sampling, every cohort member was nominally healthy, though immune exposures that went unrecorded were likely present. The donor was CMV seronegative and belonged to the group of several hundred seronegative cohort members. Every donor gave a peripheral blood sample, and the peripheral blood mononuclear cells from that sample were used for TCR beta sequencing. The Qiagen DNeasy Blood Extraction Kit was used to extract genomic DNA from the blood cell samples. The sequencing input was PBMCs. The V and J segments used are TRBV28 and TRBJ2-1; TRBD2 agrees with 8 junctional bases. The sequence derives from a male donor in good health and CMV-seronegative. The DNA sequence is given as TGTGCCAGCAGAAAAAGCGGGAGCAATGAGCAGTTCTTC. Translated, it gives CASRKSGSNEQFF. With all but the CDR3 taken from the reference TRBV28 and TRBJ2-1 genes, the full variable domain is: DVKVTQSSRYLVKRTGEKVFLECVQDMDHENMFWYRQDPGLGLRLIYFSYDVKMKEKGDIPEGYSVSREKKERFSLILESASTNQTSMYLCASRKSGSNEQFFGPGTRLTVL.